The 30 T cell receptor beta chains below were found in one sample sequenced in a study of T cell changes during pregnancy in multiple sclerosis. Sequencing was performed with immunoSEQ multiplex PCR; in TCRdb, only in-frame clones are kept and a portion is missing. The sample lists 20,000 to 25,000 clones; roughly nine tenths were seen once. This specimen consisted of CD4+ T cells from peripheral blood mononuclear cells, obtained in the third trimester of pregnancy. All receptors come from a female donor in good health, enrolled as a control in a pregnancy study.

A single count supports this clone. The chain carries TRBV30 and TRBJ2-3, with 12 nucleotides matching TRBD2. Trimming at V came to 1 base and at J to 8 bases, leaving 7 bases not matched to a gene. This CDR3 is built from 15 residues. CDR1 GTSNPN and CDR2 SVGIG come from the germline V gene (reference sequence). The CDR3 region is CAWSGTSGTTRTQYF. The CDR3 nucleotides read TGTGCCTGGAGTGGGACTAGCGGGACAACCCGTACGCAGTATTTT.

V is TRBV30 and J is TRBJ2-1, with 7 nucleotides matching TRBD1. The CDR3 length is 13 residues. CDR1 is GTSNPN and CDR2 is SVGIG in the germline V gene (reference sequence). J lost 10 bases, V lost 1 base, and 7 bases had no gene match. As DNA, the CDR3 is TGTGCCTGGAGTGGAGACAGGGCGGGCGAGCAGTTCTTC. This codes for CAWSGDRAGEQFF.

The chain couples TRBV2 to TRBJ1-4; 7 positions match TRBD1. The CDR3 is 13 residues long. CDR1 SNHLY and CDR2 FYNNEI come from the germline V gene. The V and J ends lost 7 bases and 6 bases, in that order; junction bases with no gene match: 5. The CDR3 is CASTQTGYEKLFF. The CDR3 region has the DNA TGTGCCAGCACCCAGACAGGGTATGAAAAACTGTTTTTT.

The gene calls are TRBV9 and TRBJ2-1; no clear D. With 0 bases removed from V and 7 bases from J, the gap between germline ends came to 17 bases. CDR1 and CDR2 from the germline V gene are SGDLS and YYNGEE. The CDR3 loop spans 16 amino acids. In DNA, the CDR3 is TGTGCCAGCAGCGTAGCTGGATTGCAGGTAGGAAATGAGCAGTTCTTC. Protein sequence: CASSVAGLQVGNEQFF.

This chain connects TRBV15 to TRBJ1-1, with a possible D match to TRBD1 (6 bases). Germline lookup yields CDR1 LNHNV and CDR2 YYDKDF (reference sequence). The V gene lost 4 bases and the J gene lost 6 bases, with 21 bases spanning the gap. The CDR3 spans 16 residues. This CDR3 is CATSKLPPQGRAEAFF. In DNA form, the CDR3 reads TGTGCCACCAGCAAGCTCCCCCCCCAGGGGAGGGCTGAAGCTTTCTTT.

The V call is TRBV5-1, the J call TRBJ1-4; 7 positions agree with TRBD1. Per the germline V gene, CDR1 is SGHRS and CDR2 is YFSETQ. With 7 bases clipped from V and 3 bases from J, the junction kept 12 bases outside the gene matches. This CDR3 has 16 residues. This CDR3 reads CASGEAYRGPNEKLFF. The CDR3 DNA sequence: TGCGCCAGCGGGGAGGCCTACAGGGGACCTAATGAAAAACTGTTTTTT.

J is TRBJ2-5 and V is TRBV4-1, with D maybe TRBD1 (6 bases). The CDR3 loop spans 17 amino acids. Germline CDR1 is MGHRA and CDR2 is YSYEKL. V was cut by 4 bases and J by 3 bases, with 21 bases left in between. In DNA, the CDR3 is TGCGCCAGCAGCCCTTTAGCACCGGGACACTCGAAAGAGACCCAGTACTTC. Translated: CASSPLAPGHSKETQYF.

The chain joins TRBV27 to TRBJ2-1; 8 bases agree with TRBD2. CDR3 size: 16 residues. Germline V gene data show CDR1 as MNHEY and CDR2 as SMNVEV (reference sequence). The V gene end was trimmed by 0 bases and the J gene end by 6 bases; junction bases not matched to a gene: 7. This CDR3 is CASSLSPPGGPNEQFF. The CDR3 DNA sequence: TGTGCCAGCAGTTTATCCCCACCGGGGGGGCCCAATGAGCAGTTCTTC.

The chain is built from TRBV6-6 and TRBJ2-3; 7 bases agree with TRBD2. The CDR3 is 14 residues long. Germline-derived CDR1 and CDR2 are MNHNY and SVGAGI (reference sequence). J was trimmed by 5 bases and V by 6 bases; bases with no gene match: 8. The CDR3 protein is CASRDTSEGDTQYF. In DNA form, the CDR3 reads TGTGCCAGCAGGGATACTAGCGAGGGAGATACGCAGTATTTT.

The V and J genes are TRBV7-3 and TRBJ2-3; 8 bases are a match to TRBD1. With 5 bases clipped from V and 0 bases from J, the junction kept 7 bases outside the gene matches. This CDR3 contains 16 residues. Germline-derived CDR1 and CDR2 are SGHTA and FQGTGA. CDR3 nucleotides: TGTGCCAGCAGCCCATGGACAGGGACTAGCACAGATACGCAGTATTTT. This encodes CASSPWTGTSTDTQYF. Full variable domain (outside the CDR3, taken from reference TRBV7-3 and TRBJ2-3): GAGVSQTPSNKVTEKGKYVELRCDPISGHTALYWYRQSLGQGPEFLIYFQGTGAADDSGLPNDRFFAVRPEGSVSTLKIQRTERGDSAVYLCASSPWTGTSTDTQYFGPGTRLTVL.

The chain uses TRBV23-1 and TRBJ1-1; tentative D call: TRBD1 (6 bases). TRBV23-1 is designated an ORF whose function remains uncertain. This CDR3 contains 18 residues. Trimming removed 7 bases from V and 1 base from J, with 25 bases in between. CDR3 DNA sequence: TGCGCCAGCACTCCCTGGGACACCACCCTCGTTGAGAACACTGAAGCTTTCTTT. It specifies CASTPWDTTLVENTEAFF.

The chain links TRBV9 to TRBJ2-3; 8 nucleotides match TRBD2. The CDR3 sequence is 15 residues long. Unmatched junction bases numbered 6, after V lost 4 bases and J lost 2 bases. Germline-derived CDR1 and CDR2 are SGDLS and YYNGEE. The CDR3 DNA reads TGTGCCAGCAGCACCCGCGGGGGGCCCACAGATACGCAGTATTTT. It encodes CASSTRGGPTDTQYF.

This chain connects TRBV4-1 to TRBJ2-2, with 9 nucleotides matching TRBD2. The CDR3 extends over 19 amino acids. The V segment lost 0 bases and the J segment 5 bases; nucleotides outside the gene matches: 13. The germline gives CDR1 MGHRA, CDR2 YSYEKL. CDR3 DNA sequence: TGCGCCAGCAGCCAAGAGGTTAGCGGGGGACTCCCGGTAACCGGGGAGCTGTTTTTT. The encoded protein is CASSQEVSGGLPVTGELFF.

The rearrangement joins TRBV9 to TRBJ2-7, with 9 bases identical to TRBD2. Germline V CDR1 and CDR2: SGDLS, YYNGEE. Trimming took 4 bases from V and 6 from J; bases not matched to a gene: 11. The CDR3 extends over 15 amino acids. CDR3 DNA: TGTGCCAGCAGCAAGGGGATAGCGGGAGATGGCGAGCAGTACTTC. This translates into CASSKGIAGDGEQYF.

The V gene is TRBV19, the J gene TRBJ1-5; perhaps TRBD1 as D (5 bases). Trimming left V 1 base short and J 9 bases short, with 19 bases between. CDR1 and CDR2 (germline): LNHDA, SQIVND (reference sequence). The CDR3 has 16 residues. The CDR3 DNA sequence: TGTGCCAGTAGTATAGTGTCAGGGACTGGGTTGCGGCCCCAGCATTTT. Translated, it gives CASSIVSGTGLRPQHF. The variable domain in full, completed from reference TRBV19 and TRBJ1-5, reads DGGITQSPKYLFRKEGQNVTLSCEQNLNHDAMYWYRQDPGQGLRLIYYSQIVNDFQKGDIAEGYSVSREKKESFPLTVTSAQKNPTAFYLCASSIVSGTGLRPQHFGDGTRLSIL.

The chain combines TRBV10-1 with TRBJ2-7; D is perhaps TRBD2 (5 bases). This CDR3 contains 14 residues. Trimming removed 6 bases from V and 6 bases from J, with 18 bases in between. In germline, CDR1 is WNHNN, CDR2 SYGVQD (reference sequence). The CDR3 sequence: CASRSLSGSGEQYF. CDR3 nucleotide sequence: TGCGCCAGCAGATCCCTGTCGGGGTCCGGCGAGCAGTACTTC.

CDR3 region: CASSLDVALANYGYTF. The CDR3 DNA sequence: TGTGCCAGCAGCTTGGATGTCGCTTTAGCTAACTATGGCTACACCTTC. The rearrangement links TRBV5-6 to TRBJ1-2; no firm D call. The germline CDR1 and CDR2 sequences are SGHDT and YYEEEE. V was shortened by 0 bases and J by 0 bases, with 12 bases between the two germline ends. The CDR3 contains 16 residues.

The chain is built from TRBV11-2 and TRBJ2-2; D possibly corresponds to TRBD1 (5 bases). Germline loops: CDR1 SGHAT, CDR2 FQNNGV. Trimming took 2 bases from V and 6 from J, leaving 13 bases between them. CDR3 length equals 15 residues. CDR3 residues: CASSLSSGHAGELFF. CDR3 DNA sequence: TGTGCCAGCAGCTTAAGTTCAGGGCACGCCGGGGAGCTGTTTTTT.

The genes are TRBV9 and TRBJ2-2; D may be TRBD1 (6 bases). In germline, CDR1 is SGDLS, CDR2 YYNGEE. The CDR3 is 15 residues long. V dropped 4 bases and J dropped 0 bases, with 10 bases sitting between them. CDR3 in DNA: TGTGCCAGCAGCCCGGGACACGCGAACACCGGGGAGCTGTTTTTT. Protein: CASSPGHANTGELFF.

The gene calls are TRBV7-2 and TRBJ2-2; 9 nucleotides line up with TRBD1. CDR1 SGHTA and CDR2 FQGNSA come from the germline V gene. This CDR3 has 15 amino acids. V lost 3 bases, J lost 7 bases, and 6 bases stayed unmatched. CDR3 bases: TGTGCCAGCAGCTTCCTACAGGGGGCTGGCGGGGAGCTGTTTTTT. This codes for CASSFLQGAGGELFF.

The chain's CDR3 is CASNGLAGVNTGELFF. The CDR3 DNA reads TGTGCCAGCAACGGACTAGCGGGAGTCAACACCGGGGAGCTGTTTTTT. The V call is TRBV27, the J call TRBJ2-2; 13 nucleotides agree with TRBD2. Looked up from germline, CDR1 is MNHEY and CDR2 is SMNVEV (reference sequence). The V gene end was trimmed by 7 bases and the J gene end by 2 bases; junction bases not matched to a gene: 4. The CDR3 has 16 residues.

This clone has just one count. J is TRBJ2-1 and V is TRBV30; 16 bases align to TRBD2. The germline CDR1 and CDR2 sequences are GTSNPN and SVGIG (reference sequence). Unmatched junction bases numbered 7, after V lost 2 bases and J lost 9 bases. The CDR3 runs to 16 residues. In DNA form, the CDR3 reads TGTGCCTGGAGTCAGGGGACTAGCGGGAGGGTAGTTGAGCAGTTCTTC. It translates to CAWSQGTSGRVVEQFF.

This clone has a handful of counts. CDR3 nucleotides: TGTGCCAGTAGTATACATAAGGGGGCGAAGACTGAAGCTTTCTTT. It codes for CASSIHKGAKTEAFF. The chain employs TRBV19 and TRBJ1-1; 7 positions agree with TRBD1. The CDR3 loop spans 15 amino acids. V was clipped by 2 bases and J by 5 bases; unmatched bases: 8. Per germline, CDR1 LNHDA and CDR2 SQIVND (reference sequence).

This clone is a singleton in its sample. V gene TRBV21-1 combines with J gene TRBJ1-5. TRBV21-1 corresponds to a pseudogene. The CDR3 has 15 amino acids. Written as DNA, the CDR3 is TGTGCCAGCAGCATTTGTCGGGATAGCAATCAGCCCCAGCATTTT. Protein product: CASSICRDSNQPQHF.

The rearrangement uses TRBV27 and TRBJ1-1; 9 positions match TRBD1. The germline gives CDR1 MNHEY, CDR2 SMNVEV (reference sequence). Trimming took 0 bases from V and 1 from J; bases not matched to a gene: 0. This CDR3 is 15 amino acids long. The DNA for the CDR3 is TGTGCCAGCAGTTTATCGACAGGGGGGAACACTGAAGCTTTCTTT. Its translation: CASSLSTGGNTEAFF.

The chain recombines TRBV29-1 with TRBJ2-1; 8 bases are shared with TRBD1. The V gene end was trimmed by 4 bases and the J gene end by 6 bases; junction bases not matched to a gene: 2. Germline loops: CDR1 SQVTM, CDR2 ANQGSEA. This CDR3 is built from 12 residues. CDR3 protein: CSVGTGGNEQFF. CDR3 coding DNA: TGCAGCGTTGGTACAGGGGGCAATGAGCAGTTCTTC.

This clone was seen only once. V and J are TRBV6-5 and TRBJ2-7, with D unclear. Trimming shortened V by 2 bases and J by 0 bases, and 11 bases separated the two germline ends. CDR3 length equals 15 residues. The V gene's germline CDR1 is MNHEY and CDR2 SVGAGI. The CDR3 DNA is TGTGCCAGCAGTTACGCCGACCGGAGCTCCTACGAGCAGTACTTC. This encodes CASSYADRSSYEQYF.

The chain carries TRBV18 and TRBJ2-3; TRBD1 agrees at 7 bases. Germline loops: CDR1 KGHSH, CDR2 LQKENI. CDR3 size: 15 residues. Losses at the gene ends were 5 bases for V and 4 bases for J; bases not matched to a gene: 9. The CDR3 region is CASSSRQGMSDTQYF. The DNA of the CDR3 is TGTGCCAGCTCAAGTCGACAGGGCATGTCAGATACGCAGTATTTT.

The chain joins TRBV4-2 to TRBJ1-3; no clear D. Trimming shortened V by 4 bases and J by 2 bases, and 18 bases separated the two germline ends. This CDR3 has 17 residues. Germline values: CDR1 LGHNA, CDR2 YNFKEQ. CDR3 region: CASSLERIGRAGNTIYF. In DNA, the CDR3 is TGTGCCAGCAGCCTCGAACGGATAGGGAGGGCTGGAAACACCATATATTTT.

The rearrangement joins TRBV4-3 to TRBJ2-1, with 9 bases lining up with TRBD1. The CDR3 is made up of 14 amino acids. The germline V gene has CDR1 LGHNA and CDR2 YSLEER. V was pared by 4 bases and J by 5 bases, with 3 bases of the junction left unmatched. The CDR3 DNA follows: TGCGCCAGCAGCCGTCGGACAGGGGACAATGAGCAGTTCTTC. It yields the protein CASSRRTGDNEQFF.